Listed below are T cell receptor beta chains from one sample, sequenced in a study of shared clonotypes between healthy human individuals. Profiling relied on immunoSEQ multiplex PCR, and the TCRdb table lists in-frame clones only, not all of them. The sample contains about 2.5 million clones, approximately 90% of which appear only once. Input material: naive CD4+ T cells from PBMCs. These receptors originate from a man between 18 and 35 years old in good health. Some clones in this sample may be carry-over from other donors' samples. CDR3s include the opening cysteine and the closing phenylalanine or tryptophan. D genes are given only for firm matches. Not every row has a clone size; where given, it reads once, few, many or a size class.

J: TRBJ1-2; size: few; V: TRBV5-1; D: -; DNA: TGCGCCAGCTCAGGGTCAGGGTATGGCTACACCTTC; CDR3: CASSGSGYGYTF
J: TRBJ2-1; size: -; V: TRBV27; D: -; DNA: TGTGCCAGCAGTTTAGATTTGGGGAGCTCCTACAATGAGCAGTTCTTC; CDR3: CASSLDLGSSYNEQFF
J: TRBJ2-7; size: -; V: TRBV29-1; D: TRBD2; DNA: TGCAGCGTTGGAGGGCTAGCGGGTACCTACGAGCAGTACTTC; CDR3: CSVGGLAGTYEQYF
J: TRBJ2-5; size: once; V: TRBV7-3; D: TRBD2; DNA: TGTGCCAGCAGTGCGGGAGTCCAAGAGACCCAGTACTTC; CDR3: CASSAGVQETQYF
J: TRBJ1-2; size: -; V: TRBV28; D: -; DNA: TGTGCCAGCAGTCCACCGGGAGAAAAGGGTGGCTACACCTTC; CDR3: CASSPPGEKGGYTF
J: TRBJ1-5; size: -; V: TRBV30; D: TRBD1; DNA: TGTGCCGTCCGAAAGGGGGCAGGGGATCAGCCCCAGCATTTT; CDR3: CAVRKGAGDQPQHF
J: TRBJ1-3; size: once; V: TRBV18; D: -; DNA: TGTGCCAGCTCTCCAGCTGTGGCGCCTGGAAACACCATATATTTT; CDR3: CASSPAVAPGNTIYF
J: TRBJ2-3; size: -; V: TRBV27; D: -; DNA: TGTGCCAGCAGTTTATCAGGCGGGGACCTACGAAAGCAGTATTTT; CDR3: CASSLSGGDLRKQYF
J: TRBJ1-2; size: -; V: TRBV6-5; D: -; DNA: TGTGCCAGCAGTTACTCGCGGACAGCCCATGGCTACACCTTC; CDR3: CASSYSRTAHGYTF
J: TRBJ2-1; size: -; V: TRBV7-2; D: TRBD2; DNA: TGTGCCAGCAGCCGGGGGGGGTTGACAGCGGGTGAGCAGTTCTTC; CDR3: CASSRGGLTAGEQFF
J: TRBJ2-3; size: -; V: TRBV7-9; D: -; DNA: TGTGCCAGCAGCCTGGGATGGGTGGCTGTTCTCACAGATACGCAGTATTTT; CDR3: CASSLGWVAVLTDTQYF
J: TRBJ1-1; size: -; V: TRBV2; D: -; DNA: TGTGCCAGCAGTGACAGGGACCAAACCGCTTTCTTT; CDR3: CASSDRDQTAFF
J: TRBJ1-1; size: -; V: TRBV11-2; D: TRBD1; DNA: TGTGCCAGCAGCTTAGTCCCGGGACAGGCTCGGAGCACTGAAGCTTTCTTT; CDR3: CASSLVPGQARSTEAFF
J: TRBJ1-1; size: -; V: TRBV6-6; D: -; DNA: TGTGCCAGCAGTTACGAGGCTTACACTGAAGCTTTCTTT; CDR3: CASSYEAYTEAFF
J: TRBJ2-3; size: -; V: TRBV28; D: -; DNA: TGTGCCAGCAGCACTATTGTGGATACGCAGTATTTT; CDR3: CASSTIVDTQYF
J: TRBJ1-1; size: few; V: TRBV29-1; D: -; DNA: TGCAGCGTTGTGAGGGTAAACACTGAAGCTTTCTTT; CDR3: CSVVRVNTEAFF
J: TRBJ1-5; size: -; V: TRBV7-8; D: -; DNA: TGTGCCAGCAGCTTAGACAACTATAGCAATCAGCCCCAGCATTTT; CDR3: CASSLDNYSNQPQHF
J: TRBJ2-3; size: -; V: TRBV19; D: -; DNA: TGTGCCAGTACCTCGGGTGGGGGGCCGGGGCAGTATTTT; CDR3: CASTSGGGPGQYF
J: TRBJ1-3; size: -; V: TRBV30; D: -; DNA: TGTGCCTGGAAGCATAAACAGGGATACACCATATATTTT; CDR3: CAWKHKQGYTIYF
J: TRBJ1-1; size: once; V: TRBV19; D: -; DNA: TGTGCCAGTAGTGCCGCCGCAAGGACTGAAGCTTTCTTT; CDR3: CASSAAARTEAFF
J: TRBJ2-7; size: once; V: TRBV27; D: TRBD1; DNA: TGTGCCAGCAGTTCCGCGGACAGGGTCACCTACGAGCAGTACTTC; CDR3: CASSSADRVTYEQYF
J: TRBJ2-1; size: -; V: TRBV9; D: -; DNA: TGTGCCAGCAGCGTAGGTGATAGCCGAAACTTCTACAATGAGCAGTTCTTC; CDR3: CASSVGDSRNFYNEQFF
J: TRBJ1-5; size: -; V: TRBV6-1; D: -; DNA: TGTGCCAGCAGTGCACCGGGACCGACGAATCAGCCCCAGCATTTT; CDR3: CASSAPGPTNQPQHF
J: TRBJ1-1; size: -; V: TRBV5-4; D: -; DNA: TGTGCCAGCAGTCCTGACAGCCTGAACACTGAAGCTTTCTTT; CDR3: CASSPDSLNTEAFF
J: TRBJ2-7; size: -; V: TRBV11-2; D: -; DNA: TGTGCCAGCAGCTTACGACTAGGAAGCGTCGAGCAGTACTTC; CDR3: CASSLRLGSVEQYF
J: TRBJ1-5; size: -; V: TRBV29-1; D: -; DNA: TGCAGCGTTGGCGGTCGCAATCAGCCCCAGCATTTT; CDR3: CSVGGRNQPQHF
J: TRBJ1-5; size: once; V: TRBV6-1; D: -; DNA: TGTGCCAGCAGGATAAAGGGGATTGATCAGCCCCAGCATTTT; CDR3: CASRIKGIDQPQHF
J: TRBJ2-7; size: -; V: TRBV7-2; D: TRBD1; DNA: TGTGCCAGCAGCTCAGACAGGGGGCTCTCCTACGAGCAGTACTTC; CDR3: CASSSDRGLSYEQYF
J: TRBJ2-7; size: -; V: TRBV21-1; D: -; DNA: TGTGCCAGCAGCAAAGTAATAGCCCCACCCTACGAGCAGTACTTC; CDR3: CASSKVIAPPYEQYF
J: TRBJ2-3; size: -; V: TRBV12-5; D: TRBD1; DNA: TGTGCTAGTGGCCGAGGACAGGGAACCGATACGCAGTATTTT; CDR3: CASGRGQGTDTQYF
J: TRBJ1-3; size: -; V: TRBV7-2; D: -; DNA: TGTGCCAGCAGCTCGAATTCAGGGCGCTCTGGAAACACCATATATTTT; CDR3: CASSSNSGRSGNTIYF
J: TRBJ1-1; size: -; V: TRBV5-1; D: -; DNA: TGCGCCAGCAGCTTGGATGTCGGGTCAGCTGCTTTCTTT; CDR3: CASSLDVGSAAFF
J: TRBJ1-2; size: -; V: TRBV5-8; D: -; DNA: TGTGCCAGCACCTCCCCGCTTTTGGGGGGCTACACCTTC; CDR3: CASTSPLLGGYTF
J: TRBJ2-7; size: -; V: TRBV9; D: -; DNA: TGTGCCCCATCGGGCGAGCAGTACTTC; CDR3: CAPSGEQYF
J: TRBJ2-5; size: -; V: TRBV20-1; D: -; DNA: TGCAGTGCGTACGTGCGGGAGACCCAGTACTTC; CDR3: CSAYVRETQYF
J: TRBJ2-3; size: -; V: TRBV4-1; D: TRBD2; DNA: TGCGCCAGCAGCAAGGGGACTAGCGGGTGGGACACAGATACGCAGTATTTT; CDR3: CASSKGTSGWDTDTQYF